A selection of T cell receptor beta chains follows, all from one sample in a study of graft-versus-host responses after intestinal transplantation. This table comes from immunoSEQ multiplex PCR, and its TCRdb copy is limited to in-frame clones, with some not included. The sample lists 65,000 to 90,000 clones, roughly 90% occurring once. Their cognate antigens are unknown. The sequencing here drew on unstimulated CD8+ T cells sorted from spleen or lymph node cells, taken before intestinal transplant. Receptor source: a human donor who received an intestinal transplant. The CDR3 runs from the conserved cysteine through the conserved F or W. The order of the fields is clone size, J gene, V gene, D gene, CDR3 length, CDR3 DNA, CDR3 protein. The D gene is left open where the match is weak. Clone size appears in some rows only: once, few, many, or a class for an expanded clone.

NA TRBJ2-7 TRBV6-1 TRBD2 16 TGTGCCAGCAGTGCGGGGACTAGCGGGAGGACTGGCGAGCAGTACTTC CASSAGTSGRTGEQYF
NA TRBJ1-2 TRBV7-9 NA 15 TGTGCCAGCAGCTTAGGGTCACAGGGCGGCTATGGCTACACCTTC CASSLGSQGGYGYTF
NA TRBJ1-3 TRBV6-1 TRBD1 16 TGTGCCAGCAGTGAAGGGCCATGGCAGGGGGCAGACACCATATATTTT CASSEGPWQGADTIYF
NA TRBJ2-2 TRBV4-2 TRBD1 17 TGTGCCAGCAGCCACCCCAAAGGGGACAGGGACCCCGGGGAGCTGTTTTTT CASSHPKGDRDPGELFF
NA TRBJ2-3 TRBV9 TRBD2 20 TGTGCCAGCAGCGTAGCTGGGAGGACTAGCGGGAGAGGGGGCACAGATACGCAGTATTTT CASSVAGRTSGRGGTDTQYF
NA TRBJ2-5 TRBV14 NA 15 TGTGCCAGCAGCCAAGGGGGAGAGGGCCAAGAGACCCAGTACTTC CASSQGGEGQETQYF
NA TRBJ2-7 TRBV15 NA 16 TGTGCCACCAGCAGAGATAGGGCGGGTAGCTCCTACGAGCAGTACTTC CATSRDRAGSSYEQYF
NA TRBJ2-7 TRBV4-2 TRBD2 15 TGTGCCAGCAGCCAAGTAGGTAGCGGGAGGGTCGAGCAGTACTTC CASSQVGSGRVEQYF
NA TRBJ2-5 TRBV19 NA 14 TGTGCCAGTAGCTTACAGGGGAGGCAAGAGACCCAGTACTTC CASSLQGRQETQYF
NA TRBJ2-7 TRBV5-4 NA 16 TGTGCCAGCAGCTTTGAGGGAGCTTTTGGAATTCACGAGCAGTACTTC CASSFEGAFGIHEQYF
NA TRBJ2-7 TRBV28 TRBD1 16 TGTGCCAGCAGTCGCTGGGACAGGGGGATTCTCTACGAGCAGTACTTC CASSRWDRGILYEQYF
NA TRBJ2-7 TRBV28 NA 17 TGTGCCAGCAGTACCTCGCTCTATCGGGAGTCGGACTACGAGCAGTACTTC CASSTSLYRESDYEQYF
NA TRBJ2-7 TRBV6-1 TRBD2 15 TGTGCCAGCAGCCCCTGGACTAGCGGGTTCTCCGAGCAGTACTTC CASSPWTSGFSEQYF
NA TRBJ2-1 TRBV7-8 TRBD2 15 TGTGCCAGCAGCTTGAGCGGGGATCGGTACAATGAGCAGTTCTTC CASSLSGDRYNEQFF
NA TRBJ2-1 TRBV19 NA 12 TGTGCCAGTAGTCCGGGGTACAATGAGCAGTTCTTC CASSPGYNEQFF
NA TRBJ1-2 TRBV19 NA 13 TGTGCCAGTAGTCGTAGCAGAGGCTATGGCTACACCTTC CASSRSRGYGYTF
NA TRBJ1-1 TRBV4-1 NA 16 TGCGCCAGCAGCCCCAAGAGTCCCACAGTGAACACTGAAGCTTTCTTT CASSPKSPTVNTEAFF
NA TRBJ2-7 TRBV6-1 TRBD2 12 TGTGCCAGCAGTTCGGGGGGGCTCGAGCAGTACTTC CASSSGGLEQYF
NA TRBJ2-1 TRBV15 TRBD2 16 TGTGCCACCAGCCGGGGGACTAGCGGTATTTACAATGAGCAGTTCTTC CATSRGTSGIYNEQFF
few TRBJ2-5 TRBV4-1 TRBD2 16 TGCGCCAGCAGCTCGGGGACTAGCGGGAGTTACGAGACCCAGTACTTC CASSSGTSGSYETQYF
once TRBJ2-1 TRBV2 TRBD1 13 TGTGCCAGCAGCACCTGGACAGGGTATGAGCAGTTCTTC CASSTWTGYEQFF
NA TRBJ2-2 TRBV6-1 TRBD2 17 TGTGCCAGCAGTGAATACGAGGGAGGGCCGGGCACCGGGGAGCTGTTTTTT CASSEYEGGPGTGELFF
once TRBJ2-2 TRBV7-7 TRBD2 19 TGTGCTAGCAGCTTAGCCTCCTTAGCGGGGGGGTTGAACACCGGGGAGCTGTTTTTT CASSLASLAGGLNTGELFF
NA TRBJ2-1 TRBV9 TRBD2 18 TGTGCCAGCAGCCACCCGCTAGCGGGCCGAGACTCCTACAATGAGCAGTTCTTC CASSHPLAGRDSYNEQFF
few TRBJ1-4 TRBV12-2 NA 14 TGTGCAAGTCGCTTAGGAGAGGGAGGAGAAAAACTGTTTTTT CASRLGEGGEKLFF
NA TRBJ2-1 TRBV7-2 TRBD2 17 TGTGCCAGCAGCTTATTATGGTATGGACTAGCGGGAAATGAGCAGTTCTTC CASSLLWYGLAGNEQFF
NA TRBJ2-3 TRBV7-3 TRBD1 16 TGTGCCAGCAGCCCGTACCCCCGACAGGGAGCAGATACGCAGTATTTT CASSPYPRQGADTQYF
NA TRBJ2-7 TRBV28 NA 16 TGTGCCAGCAGTGCTTTTAGGGGGACCTCCGCCTACGAGCAGTACTTC CASSAFRGTSAYEQYF
NA TRBJ2-5 TRBV6-5 TRBD1 15 TGTGCCAGCAGTCACATCGGACAGGAACAAGAGACCCAGTACTTC CASSHIGQEQETQYF
NA TRBJ2-7 TRBV11-2 NA 13 TGTGCCAGCAGCTTAGGGGAGCCCTACGAGCAGTACTTC CASSLGEPYEQYF
NA TRBJ2-5 TRBV5-1 NA 15 TGCGCCAGCAGCCCTCTCCAGGGAAATCAAGAGACCCAGTACTTC CASSPLQGNQETQYF
NA TRBJ2-3 TRBV29-1 TRBD1 16 TGCAGCGTTGGGGGGACAGGGACGAGGGGCACAGATACGCAGTATTTT CSVGGTGTRGTDTQYF
NA TRBJ1-2 TRBV5-6 NA 15 TGTGCCAGCAGCCCATGGGGCAGTACTAACTATGGCTACACCTTC CASSPWGSTNYGYTF
NA TRBJ1-1 TRBV2 NA 14 TGTGCCAGCAGTGTACAATCCATGAACACTGAAGCTTTCTTT CASSVQSMNTEAFF
NA TRBJ1-5 TRBV18 NA 12 TGTGCCAGCTCACGGGGGGATCAGCCCCAGCATTTT CASSRGDQPQHF
NA TRBJ2-1 TRBV5-1 TRBD1 15 TGCGCCAGCAGCCTGGCCGGACAGGGAAGGGATGAGCAGTTCTTC CASSLAGQGRDEQFF
NA TRBJ1-2 TRBV28 NA 13 TGTGCCAGCAGTCTAAAGCCCGTGGAGGGCTACACCTTC CASSLKPVEGYTF
NA TRBJ2-5 TRBV13 TRBD1 19 TGTGCCAGCAGCTTAGGGCCTGTAGGGACAGGGATAATCAAAGAGACCCAGTACTTC CASSLGPVGTGIIKETQYF
NA TRBJ2-5 TRBV10-2 NA 13 TGCGCCAGCAGTGAGGTACATCGTCGGACCCAGTACTTC CASSEVHRRTQYF
NA TRBJ2-1 TRBV7-2 NA 17 TGTGCCAGCAGCTTCCCCGGTGGGGGGGGCCCCTACAATGAGCAGTTCTTC CASSFPGGGGPYNEQFF
NA TRBJ1-2 TRBV5-4 NA 14 TGTGCCAGCAGCATGCGGGGCGCTAACTATGGCTACACCTTC CASSMRGANYGYTF
NA TRBJ1-1 TRBV5-1 TRBD1 14 TGCGCCAGCAGCTTTTCCGGGACAGGGACTGAAGCTTTCTTT CASSFSGTGTEAFF
NA TRBJ2-1 TRBV19 TRBD2 15 TGTGCCAGTAGTATTGTTCGGAGCGGGAAAGATGAGCAGTTCTTC CASSIVRSGKDEQFF
NA TRBJ1-5 TRBV6-1 TRBD1 16 TGTGCCAGCAGTGAAGCGGGGACAGGGGGCCGGCAGCCCCAGCATTTT CASSEAGTGGRQPQHF
NA TRBJ2-3 TRBV4-2 TRBD2 16 TGTGCCAGCAGCCACTCCGGACTAGCGGGGGCAGATACGCAGTATTTT CASSHSGLAGADTQYF
NA TRBJ2-1 TRBV29-1 TRBD2 13 TGCAGCGTTGCGGGAGGCGATTACAATGAGCAGTTCTTC CSVAGGDYNEQFF
NA TRBJ1-2 TRBV10-3 TRBD1 16 TGTGCCATCAGTGAACCCCGGGAAGGACAGGACTATGGCTACACCTTC CAISEPREGQDYGYTF
NA TRBJ1-5 TRBV28 NA 14 TGTGCCAGCAGCCCCCGGTCGTGGAATCAGCCCCAGCATTTT CASSPRSWNQPQHF
NA TRBJ2-7 TRBV6-5 TRBD2 14 TGTGCCAGCAGTGAACTAGCGGGGCCCTACGAGCAGTACTTC CASSELAGPYEQYF
NA TRBJ1-2 TRBV15 NA 14 TGTGCCACCAGCCCCGCCGGAGAGGAATATGGCTACACCTTC CATSPAGEEYGYTF
once TRBJ2-1 TRBV4-1 TRBD2 19 TGCGCCAGCAGCCAAGATAGGGGGGGGACTAGCGGGAGAAGGTATGAGCAGTTCTTC CASSQDRGGTSGRRYEQFF
NA TRBJ2-1 TRBV6-4 TRBD1 14 TGTGCCAGCAGTGACTCACAGGGGGCCAATGAGCAGTTCTTC CASSDSQGANEQFF
NA TRBJ2-5 TRBV7-6 TRBD2 15 TGTGCCAGCAGCAGAAGCGGGGGGGCCGGGGAGACCCAGTACTTC CASSRSGGAGETQYF
NA TRBJ2-7 TRBV2 TRBD2 19 TGTGCCAGCAGTGGGCGTCTAGCGGGGGGGGCGCACACCCCCTACGAGCAGTACTTC CASSGRLAGGAHTPYEQYF
NA TRBJ2-1 TRBV7-2 TRBD2 17 TGTGCCAGCAGCTTTTGGGTCTGGCGGGGGGACTACAATGAGCAGTTCTTC CASSFWVWRGDYNEQFF
NA TRBJ2-7 TRBV9 NA 14 TGTGCCAGCAGCGTAGATTTTGCGAGTAACGAGCAGTACTTC CASSVDFASNEQYF
NA TRBJ2-2 TRBV5-1 NA 13 TGCGCCAGCAGCTTGGCCTGGGCAAGGGAGCTGTTTTTT CASSLAWARELFF
once TRBJ2-2 TRBV6-6 NA 12 TGTGCCAGCAGCCCCTTAACCGGGGAGCTGTTTTTT CASSPLTGELFF
NA TRBJ2-1 TRBV4-1 NA 16 TGCGCCAGCAGCCAAGAGCGGGTTAGCTCCTACAATGAGCAGTTCTTC CASSQERVSSYNEQFF
NA TRBJ1-2 TRBV7-6 TRBD1 16 TGTGCCAGCAGCCGAGAAGTGGGACAGGAAAGCTATGGCTACACCTTC CASSREVGQESYGYTF